This T cell receptor beta chain appears in the sequencing data of a study of shared clonotypes between healthy human individuals. The method was immunoSEQ multiplex PCR; TCRdb's version includes in-frame clones alone and lacks a portion of them. The sample carries some 500,000 clones, 95% to 97% recorded once. Points on this clone: Its specificity is not known.

This CDR3 has 14 amino acids. Germline V gene lookup returns CDR1 KGHSH and CDR2 LQKENI. V was cut by 3 bases and J by 4 bases, with 12 bases left in between. Study findings and constraints: In the sorted subsets, rarefaction showed sequencing was incomplete despite large depth.

This chain connects TRBV18 to TRBJ2-5, with a weak D call TRBD2 (5 bases). The material sequenced was naive CD4+ T cells sorted from blood. Subset: CD45RA+ positively selected. The source is a woman aged 25 to 45 in good health. In nucleotides, the CDR3 is TGTGCCAGCTCACCCCGGACGCGGGCAGAGACCCAGTACTTC. This sequence encodes CASSPRTRAETQYF.